The clone carrying this T cell receptor (beta chain) was recorded at least ten times. Its antigen remains unknown. The TCRbeta library incorporated unique molecular identifiers. One entry per CDR3 protein results from TCRdb running MiXCR on the PCR reads. The sample includes under 750,000 distinct CDR3 sequences, about 23% of them seen just once. The data were obtained in a study of T-cell reconstitution after alpha-beta-depleted transplantation in children. V trimming: 6 bases; J trimming: 0 bases; junction bases outside the gene matches: 15. The CDR3 extends over 19 amino acids. CDR1 SNHLY and CDR2 FYNNEI come from the germline V gene. Findings and caveats of the study: Newly produced T cells mostly accounted for T-cell counts and diversity one year post-transplant. It was surviving recipient T cells and thymic progenitors that gave some patients high TCRbeta diversity at day 60. Reportedly, roughly two months post-transplant, alpha-beta T cells arose from several hundred expanded graft clones.

This TCR was sampled from a boy in the first two years of life who had a stem cell transplant for acute myeloid leukemia, so the T cells may come from the graft donor. J is TRBJ2-1 and V is TRBV2, with TRBD2 matching 9 bases. The input for sequencing was PBMCs, mostly from graft donor cells, taken 360 days after TCRalphabeta/CD19-depleted stem cell transplant. CDR3 sequence reads: CASSLNSGGRFSSYNEQFF. In nucleotides, the CDR3 is TGTGCCAGCAGCCTCAATAGCGGGGGCCGGTTTAGCTCCTACAATGAGCAGTTCTTC.